Presented here are 23 T cell receptor beta chains from one specimen sequenced in a study of T cell changes during pregnancy in multiple sclerosis. Sequencing used immunoSEQ multiplex PCR; TCRdb keeps in-frame clones, though not all of them. The sample carries 20,000 to 25,000 clones, approximately 90% recorded once. The sequencing here drew on CD4+ T cells from peripheral blood mononuclear cells, taken after pregnancy. All receptors derive from a female donor in good health, enrolled as a control in a pregnancy study.

J is TRBJ1-1 and V is TRBV28; weak D call: TRBD1 (6 bases). The germline V and J ends were trimmed by 6 bases and 3 bases, with 14 bases remaining between them. This CDR3 is built from 14 residues. CDR1 is MDHEN, CDR2 SYDVKM, per germline. CDR3 protein: CASSNPGHYTEAFF. The CDR3 DNA follows: TGTGCCAGCAGCAATCCGGGACATTACACTGAAGCTTTCTTT.

This sequence joins TRBV10-3 and TRBJ1-2, with 8 bases aligning to TRBD1. The V and J ends lost 11 bases and 3 bases, in that order; junction bases with no gene match: 11. This CDR3 region has 14 residues. Germline V gene sequence: CDR1 ENHRY, CDR2 SYGVKD. CDR3 nucleotide sequence: TGTGCCCCAAACTCTGGACAGGGAGACTATGGCTACACCTTC. Encoded protein: CAPNSGQGDYGYTF.

The gene calls are TRBV4-1 and TRBJ2-1; 13 nucleotides align to TRBD2. From germline, CDR1 is MGHRA and CDR2 YSYEKL. The CDR3 consists of 15 residues. With 3 bases clipped from V and 9 bases from J, the junction kept 5 bases outside the gene matches. The CDR3 region has the DNA TGCGCCAGCAGCCAGACTAGCGGGGGGTTTGGTGAGCAGTTCTTC. The encoded protein is CASSQTSGGFGEQFF.

CDR3 sequence reads: CASSVPGGSYGYTF. CDR3 nucleotide sequence: TGTGCCAGCAGCGTACCAGGGGGGTCGTATGGCTACACCTTC. The chain combines TRBV9 with TRBJ1-2, with 7 bases that match TRBD1. J was trimmed by 5 bases and V by 1 base; bases with no gene match: 5. CDR3 length: 14 residues. CDR1 and CDR2 (germline): SGDLS, YYNGEE.

The chain links TRBV5-6 to TRBJ2-1; TRBD2 aligns across 9 bases. J was trimmed by 4 bases and V by 0 bases; bases with no gene match: 8. In germline, CDR1 is SGHDT, CDR2 YYEEEE. The CDR3 totals 17 residues. CDR3 DNA: TGTGCCAGCAGCTTGGCCATTAGGCGGGGGGGGTACAATGAGCAGTTCTTC. Translating it yields CASSLAIRRGGYNEQFF.

The chain is built from TRBV29-1 and TRBJ2-2; 9 bases are a match to TRBD1. The CDR3 spans 13 residues. V gave up 6 bases and J gave up 3 bases; unmatched junction bases: 2. Germline CDR1 is SQVTM and CDR2 is ANQGSEA. CDR3 region: CSVTGGYTGELFF. The CDR3 DNA reads as TGCAGCGTGACAGGGGGTTACACCGGGGAGCTGTTTTTT.

The CDR3 sequence is CTSSHETSGRTYEQYF. The CDR3 nucleotides read TGCACCAGCAGCCACGAAACTAGCGGGAGGACGTACGAGCAGTACTTC. J is TRBJ2-7 and V is TRBV1; the table names TRBD2, a call not compared with the DNA. TRBV1 is a pseudogene segment. The CDR3 runs 16 residues.

The CDR3 region is CATSVRSSSQGGTEAFF. CDR3 nucleotide sequence: TGTGCCACCTCGGTCCGGTCCTCGTCCCAGGGTGGCACTGAAGCTTTCTTT. The chain is built from TRBV10-3 and TRBJ1-1, with D perhaps TRBD1 (5 bases). Germline assignment: CDR1 ENHRY and CDR2 SYGVKD. V was shortened by 10 bases and J by 4 bases, with 28 bases between the two germline ends. The CDR3 length is 17 residues.

The V call is TRBV5-1, the J call TRBJ2-5; 7 bases agree with TRBD2. Germline trimming cut 2 bases from V and 2 bases from J; bases unmatched to any gene: 9. CDR1 and CDR2 from the germline V gene are SGHRS and YFSETQ. The CDR3 is 16 residues long. CDR3 coding DNA: TGCGCCAGCAGCTTTTCGGGCACTAGCGCACAAGAGACCCAGTACTTC. Its protein product is CASSFSGTSAQETQYF.

This clone has just a few counts. Germline is not matched at one junction end, which may reflect a read error. This chain links TRBV7-3 with TRBJ1-1, with TRBD1 matching over 9 bases. This CDR3 has 16 residues. Germline-derived CDR1 and CDR2 are SGHTA and FQGTGA. The CDR3 DNA reads as TGTGCCAGCAGCCTAACAGGGGGCCGTTTTTACACTGAAGCTTTCTTT. As protein: CASSLTGGRFYTEAFF.

This chain connects TRBV7-2 to TRBJ2-7, with D perhaps TRBD2 (6 bases). This CDR3 has 14 residues. Trimming took 0 bases from V and 2 from J, leaving 8 bases between them. The germline gives CDR1 SGHTA, CDR2 FQGNSA. The CDR3 region has the DNA TGTGCCAGCAGCTTAGCTGGAGGGACCTACGAGCAGTACTTC. As protein: CASSLAGGTYEQYF.

This chain uses TRBV19 with TRBJ1-3; possibly TRBD1 for D (6 bases). CDR1 is LNHDA, CDR2 SQIVND, per germline (reference sequence). V was pared by 4 bases and J by 1 base, with 8 bases between. This CDR3 has 14 residues. CDR3 DNA: TGTGCCAGTAGTAAGACAGGATCTGGAAACACCATATATTTT. Translating it yields CASSKTGSGNTIYF. Supplemented by reference TRBV19 and TRBJ1-3, the full variable domain reads DGGITQSPKYLFRKEGQNVTLSCEQNLNHDAMYWYRQDPGQGLRLIYYSQIVNDFQKGDIAEGYSVSREKKESFPLTVTSAQKNPTAFYLCASSKTGSGNTIYFGEGSWLTVV.

This chain connects TRBV5-1 to TRBJ2-7, with a tentative D call TRBD1 (6 bases). CDR3 length: 13 residues. Trimming cost V 4 bases and J 6 bases, with 14 bases left between them. Germline V CDR1 and CDR2: SGHRS, YFSETQ. CDR3 protein: CASSPDRLAEQYF. In DNA, the CDR3 is TGCGCCAGCAGCCCAGACAGGCTGGCCGAGCAGTACTTC.

The V gene is TRBV7-2, the J gene TRBJ1-2, with TRBD1 matching over 7 bases. Germline V gene sequence: CDR1 SGHTA, CDR2 FQGNSA. The CDR3 covers 14 residues. V dropped 3 bases and J dropped 4; count of bases not matched to a gene: 5. The CDR3 loop reads CASSLGQTAYGYTF. The CDR3 coding sequence is TGTGCCAGCAGCTTGGGACAGACTGCCTATGGCTACACCTTC.

J is TRBJ1-5 and V is TRBV28; 8 bases align to TRBD1. V shed 5 bases and J 2 bases; nucleotides not matched to a gene: 8. The CDR3 contains 16 residues. Germline lookup yields CDR1 MDHEN and CDR2 SYDVKM. CDR3 residues: CASSVQGAQGNQPQHF. The CDR3 DNA is TGTGCCAGCAGTGTTCAGGGGGCGCAGGGCAATCAGCCCCAGCATTTT.

The rearrangement joins TRBV2 to TRBJ2-3; 7 bases are a match to TRBD2. The CDR3 loop spans 18 amino acids. Germline V gene lookup returns CDR1 SNHLY and CDR2 FYNNEI. V shed 0 bases and J 1 base; nucleotides not matched to a gene: 10. The CDR3 loop is CASSEALFSGRGTDTQYF. The CDR3 coding sequence is TGTGCCAGCAGTGAAGCGCTTTTTAGCGGGCGGGGCACAGATACGCAGTATTTT.

The J gene is TRBJ2-7, the V gene TRBV5-6; possible D gene TRBD1, 5 bases. Per germline, CDR1 SGHDT and CDR2 YYEEEE. V gave up 4 bases and J gave up 1 base, with 9 bases separating them. CDR3 size: 13 residues. CDR3 sequence: CASSRQGSYEQYF. CDR3 DNA sequence: TGTGCCAGCAGCCGCCAGGGATCCTACGAGCAGTACTTC.

This clone was seen only once. CDR3 coding DNA: TGTGCCAGCAGAAGGACGGCGGAGGACGAGCAGTACTTC. This gives the protein CASRRTAEDEQYF. V gene TRBV11-2 combines with J gene TRBJ2-7, with D perhaps matching TRBD2 (5 bases). V was pared by 6 bases and J by 5 bases, with 14 bases between. Germline CDR1 reads SGHAT; CDR2 reads FQNNGV. The CDR3 loop spans 13 amino acids.

The gene calls are TRBV19 and TRBJ2-3; weak D call: TRBD1 (5 bases). The germline CDR1 and CDR2 sequences are LNHDA and SQIVND (reference sequence). V lost 6 bases and J lost 3, with 10 bases in between. The CDR3 loop spans 13 amino acids. CDR3 nucleotide sequence: TGTGCCAGTAGCCCAGGGATGACAGATACGCAGTATTTT. Encoded protein: CASSPGMTDTQYF.

This chain uses TRBV6-5 with TRBJ1-2; 12 bases match TRBD1. V gave up 8 bases and J gave up 7 bases; unmatched junction bases: 5. The CDR3 has 13 residues. Per germline, CDR1 MNHEY and CDR2 SVGAGI. The CDR3 DNA reads TGTGCCAGCTTGAGGGGACAGGGGGCTGGCTACACCTTC. Protein product: CASLRGQGAGYTF.

This clone was found once. The chain employs TRBV2 and TRBJ1-6; 7 bases map to TRBD1. The junction had 8 bases not matched to a gene; V was cut back by 6 bases and J by 6 bases. Germline CDR1 reads SNHLY; CDR2 reads FYNNEI. The CDR3 totals 15 residues. The CDR3 spells CASSLRQGGNSPLHF. The CDR3 DNA sequence: TGTGCCAGCAGCCTTAGACAGGGTGGTAATTCACCCCTCCACTTT.

The chain joins TRBV4-1 to TRBJ2-1; 7 nucleotides match TRBD2. Germline V gives CDR1 MGHRA, CDR2 YSYEKL. Trimming took 0 bases from V and 0 from J; bases not matched to a gene: 8. There are 18 residues in the CDR3. The CDR3 loop is CASSQDPGSGDSYNEQFF. The CDR3 DNA is TGCGCCAGCAGCCAAGATCCGGGGAGCGGGGACTCCTACAATGAGCAGTTCTTC.

The V gene is TRBV12-1, the J gene TRBJ1-2; the DNA was not used to check the table's D call, TRBD1. TRBV12-1 is a pseudogene locus. This CDR3 contains 16 residues. The CDR3 spells CASSFGMDSFNYGYTF. DNA of the CDR3: TGTGCCAGCAGCTTTGGCATGGACAGCTTCAACTATGGCTACACCTTC.